The following is a T cell receptor (beta chain) sequence with its context. The target antigen is unknown. This specimen belongs to a study of Ad26.COV2.S vaccination and SARS-CoV-2 variants. As for treatment: roughly 18 received Ad26.COV2.S at low or high dose, single or two shots; about 5 received placebo; per-sample allocation not given. On day 63 after the first injection, vaccine and placebo recipients gave samples. It was an adult aged 18-55 years in Boston who was the donor. Generated by immunoSEQ multiplex PCR, the TCRdb table keeps only in-frame clones and is missing some. The table shows about 250,000 clones, with 70% to 90% occurring only once. Study results and caveats: Breadth and depth estimates from TCRs may understate total T cell responses.

Germline values: CDR1 SGHRS, CDR2 YFSETQ. With 2 bases clipped from V and 2 bases from J, the junction kept 2 bases outside the gene matches. This CDR3 comprises 15 residues. This sequence originates from a person between 18 and 60 years old who received the Ad26.COV2.S COVID-19 vaccine or a placebo. The chain joins TRBV5-1 to TRBJ2-2; 8 nucleotides line up with TRBD2. The sample in question was peripheral blood, obtained in a trial of Ad26.COV2.S vaccine versus placebo. CDR3 protein: CASSFIAGNTGELFF. The CDR3 bases are TGCGCCAGCAGCTTTATAGCGGGAAACACCGGGGAGCTGTTTTTT. The entire variable domain, with the rest obtained from reference TRBV5-1 and TRBJ2-2, is as follows: KAGVTQTPRYLIKTRGQQVTLSCSPISGHRSVSWYQQTPGQGLQFLFEYFSETQRNKGNFPGRFSGRQFSNSRSEMNVSTLELGDSALYLCASSFIAGNTGELFFGEGSRLTVL.